A single sample is the source of the 22 T cell receptor beta chains below, sequenced in a study of CD8+ T cells in alopecia areata. Specified treatment: oral pan-JAK inhibitor, 5-10 mg twice daily. Investigators isolated RNA and reverse transcribed it into cDNA to act as the sequencing template. Method: immunoSEQ multiplex PCR; TCRdb's copy keeps in-frame clones and lacks some. The table shows 150,000 to 200,000 clones, with more than 55% occurring only once. The sample in question was CD4+ T cells sorted from blood, obtained between weeks 47 and 50, from a patient treated with tofacitinib. The receptor source for this set is a human donor with alopecia areata.

CDR3 region: CAWSVRGLSNEKLFF. For the CDR3, the DNA is TGTGCCTGGAGTGTACGAGGGCTATCTAATGAAAAACTGTTTTTT. The chain employs TRBV30 and TRBJ1-4; the D is unclear. Germline-derived CDR1 and CDR2 are GTSNPN and SVGIG (reference sequence). The CDR3 has 15 residues. V dropped 0 bases and J dropped 3 bases, with 11 bases sitting between them.

The chain uses TRBV15 and TRBJ2-3, with no clear D. Germline V gene data show CDR1 as LNHNV and CDR2 as YYDKDF (reference sequence). The CDR3 has 12 residues. V gave up 2 bases and J gave up 8 bases, with 8 bases separating them. The CDR3 nucleotides are TGTGCCACCAGCAGAAAAGGGCCTACGCAGTATTTT. Amino acids: CATSRKGPTQYF.

This clone appeared once. The gene calls are TRBV27 and TRBJ2-5, with 10 bases that match TRBD1. The germline V gene encodes CDR1 MNHEY and CDR2 SMNVEV (reference sequence). The V segment lost 5 bases and the J segment 6 bases; nucleotides outside the gene matches: 6. The CDR3 length is 14 residues. Here the CDR3 reads CASSPRTGGQTQYF. In nucleotides, the CDR3 is TGTGCCAGCAGTCCCCGGACAGGGGGACAGACCCAGTACTTC.

The CDR3 reads CASSPDWNTEAFF. The CDR3 region has the DNA TGTGCCAGCAGCCCCGACTGGAACACTGAAGCTTTCTTT. V gene TRBV7-9 combines with J gene TRBJ1-1; D gene unclear. There are 13 residues in the CDR3. Trimming removed 5 bases from V and 1 base from J, with 8 bases in between. Germline CDR1 SEHNR, CDR2 FQNEAQ (reference sequence). Full variable domain (outside the CDR3, taken from reference TRBV7-9 and TRBJ1-1): DTGVSQNPRHKITKRGQNVTFRCDPISEHNRLYWYRQTLGQGPEFLTYFQNEAQLEKSRLLSDRFSAERPKGSFSTLEIQRTEQGDSAMYLCASSPDWNTEAFFGQGTRLTVV.

The chain has TRBV29-1 and TRBJ1-2, with D unresolved. Per germline, CDR1 SQVTM and CDR2 ANQGSEA. CDR3 length: 13 residues. With 4 bases removed from V and 0 bases from J, the gap between germline ends came to 9 bases. The CDR3 region has the DNA TGCAGCGTTGTCCGCCAGTCTAACTATGGCTACACCTTC. Amino acid sequence: CSVVRQSNYGYTF.

The J gene is TRBJ2-5, the V gene TRBV5-1; the match to TRBD1 covers 8 bases. The CDR3 extends over 15 amino acids. Germline loops: CDR1 SGHRS, CDR2 YFSETQ. The V and J ends lost 0 bases and 7 bases, in that order; junction bases with no gene match: 8. CDR3 in DNA: TGCGCCAGCAGCTTGGAAGGGCAGGGGGCTGGGACCCAGTACTTC. Its translation: CASSLEGQGAGTQYF. Full variable domain (remainder filled in from reference TRBV5-1 and TRBJ2-5): KAGVTQTPRYLIKTRGQQVTLSCSPISGHRSVSWYQQTPGQGLQFLFEYFSETQRNKGNFPGRFSGRQFSNSRSEMNVSTLELGDSALYLCASSLEGQGAGTQYFGPGTRLLVL.

This chain joins TRBV15 and TRBJ2-3; no clear D gene. V was cut by 4 bases and J by 0 bases, with 11 bases left in between. Per the germline V gene, CDR1 is LNHNV and CDR2 is YYDKDF (reference sequence). This CDR3 spans 15 amino acids. CDR3 region: CATSINRYSTDTQYF. In nucleotides, the CDR3 is TGTGCCACCAGCATTAACAGATATAGCACAGATACGCAGTATTTT.

The V call is TRBV29-1, the J call TRBJ2-7, with D possibly being TRBD1 or TRBD2 (5 bases each). V lost 4 bases and J lost 1, with 11 bases in between. CDR1 and CDR2 from the germline V gene are SQVTM and ANQGSEA. This CDR3 has 13 residues. CDR3 residues: CSVAHRTSYEQYF. The DNA of the CDR3 is TGCAGCGTTGCCCACAGGACTTCCTACGAGCAGTACTTC.

The gene calls are TRBV30 and TRBJ1-1; the D gene is possibly TRBD1 (5 bases). There are 17 residues in the CDR3. Germline CDR1 GTSNPN, CDR2 SVGIG (reference sequence). With 1 base removed from V and 0 bases from J, the gap between germline ends came to 18 bases. CDR3 in DNA: TGTGCCTGGAGTGATACGACGGGGCAAAATATGAACACTGAAGCTTTCTTT. Translating gives CAWSDTTGQNMNTEAFF.

The chain combines TRBV7-2 with TRBJ2-2; D possibly corresponds to TRBD1 (5 bases). CDR1 SGHTA and CDR2 FQGNSA come from the germline V gene. V shed 7 bases and J shed 4 bases, with 13 bases lying between them. The CDR3 contains 14 residues. The CDR3 nucleotides read TGTGCCAGCACGTCCCTGGGGCGCACCGGGGAGCTGTTTTTT. This gives the protein CASTSLGRTGELFF.

The V and J genes are TRBV11-2 and TRBJ1-1; no firm D call. Germline assignment: CDR1 SGHAT and CDR2 FQNNGV. The length of the CDR3 is 13 residues. V lost 5 bases and J lost 4, with 11 bases in between. The CDR3, as DNA: TGTGCCAGCAGCCGGAAGCCCATCACTGAAGCTTTCTTT. Amino acid sequence: CASSRKPITEAFF.

V is TRBV18 and J is TRBJ1-2; D ambiguous. Trimming pared 1 base from V and 2 bases from J, leaving 17 bases between. The CDR3 runs to 17 residues. Germline values: CDR1 KGHSH, CDR2 LQKENI. This CDR3 is CASSPLNGRTLNYGYTF. The CDR3 nucleotides are TGTGCCAGCTCACCACTCAACGGGAGGACCTTAAACTATGGCTACACCTTC.

The table lists this clone with many counts. This rearrangement joins TRBV10-3 to TRBJ1-1; 7 bases align to TRBD1. Germline-derived CDR1 and CDR2 are ENHRY and SYGVKD. Trimming removed 4 bases from V and 8 bases from J; junction bases left unmatched: 1. This CDR3 is built from 11 residues. CDR3 in DNA: TGTGCCATCAGTGGGGACAGAGAAGCTTTCTTT. This encodes CAISGDREAFF.

V and J are TRBV7-8 and TRBJ2-5; maybe TRBD1 (5 bases). The CDR3 is 13 amino acids. The V gene's germline CDR1 is SGHVS and CDR2 FQNEAQ. Trimming took off 4 bases at V and 5 bases at J, with 11 bases between the two ends. As DNA, the CDR3 is TGTGCCAGCAGCTCCAGGGTCGCGGAGACCCAGTACTTC. Protein: CASSSRVAETQYF.

The V gene is TRBV5-4, the J gene TRBJ2-5, with 11 nucleotides matching TRBD1. V gave up 0 bases and J gave up 7 bases; unmatched junction bases: 11. Germline CDR1 reads SGHNT; CDR2 reads YYREEE (reference sequence). The CDR3 has 17 residues. CDR3 sequence: CASSLAPSGTGGATQYF. In DNA, the CDR3 is TGTGCCAGCAGCTTGGCCCCATCCGGGACAGGGGGTGCGACCCAGTACTTC. The variable domain in full, with the rest retrieved from reference TRBV5-4 and TRBJ2-5, is ETGVTQSPTHLIKTRGQQVTLRCSSQSGHNTVSWYQQALGQGPQFIFQYYREEENGRGNFPPRFSGLQFPNYSSELNVNALELDDSALYLCASSLAPSGTGGATQYFGPGTRLLVL.

This chain links TRBV6-5 with TRBJ1-1; perhaps TRBD1 as D (5 bases). This CDR3 is built from 12 residues. The germline CDR1 and CDR2 sequences are MNHEY and SVGAGI. V gave up 6 bases and J gave up 5 bases, with 10 bases separating them. CDR3 amino acids: CASSRVRTEAFF. For the CDR3, the DNA is TGTGCCAGCAGCAGGGTCCGGACTGAAGCTTTCTTT.

The chain joins TRBV29-1 to TRBJ2-1; D may be TRBD2 (6 bases). Trimming pared 4 bases from V and 2 bases from J, leaving 12 bases between. Germline-derived CDR1 and CDR2 are SQVTM and ANQGSEA. The CDR3 contains 14 residues. The CDR3 bases are TGCAGCGTTGCAAGGCGGGGTGCCTACAATGAGCAGTTCTTC. Its translation: CSVARRGAYNEQFF.

This clone was found a few times. The CDR3, as DNA: TGTGCCAGTAGCTACCCCGACGGTCCGGATACGGGGGAGCTGTTTTTT. Translated: CASSYPDGPDTGELFF. V gene TRBV19 combines with J gene TRBJ2-2, with D hard to call. This CDR3 spans 16 amino acids. Trimming removed 6 bases from V and 8 bases from J, with 22 bases in between. The germline gives CDR1 LNHDA, CDR2 SQIVND (reference sequence).

Points on this clone: The sample has other DNA sequences that encode this CDR3 too. The rearrangement links TRBV20-1 to TRBJ2-5; D uncertain. The V end was cut by 0 bases, the J end by 5 bases, with 4 bases between. CDR1 is DFQATT and CDR2 is SNEGSKA in the germline V gene (reference sequence). The length of the CDR3 is 11 residues. CDR3 in amino acids: CSARDLETQYF. The DNA of the CDR3 is TGCAGTGCTAGAGATCTTGAGACCCAGTACTTC.

The rearrangement joins TRBV27 to TRBJ1-2, with 12 bases lining up with TRBD1. V lost 3 bases to trimming and J lost 9 bases; unmatched junction nucleotides: 11. This CDR3 region has 16 residues. Looked up from germline, CDR1 is MNHEY and CDR2 is SMNVEV (reference sequence). CDR3 region: CASSFGTGGFLKSYTF. DNA for the CDR3: TGTGCCAGCAGTTTTGGGACAGGGGGCTTTCTTAAGAGCTACACCTTC.

The V gene is TRBV9, the J gene TRBJ2-3; TRBD2 might be the D (6 bases). V lost 0 bases and J lost 2, with 10 bases in between. The CDR3 sequence is 15 residues long. Germline V gene lookup returns CDR1 SGDLS and CDR2 YYNGEE. The CDR3 DNA is TGTGCCAGCAGCGTAGCGGGGGACCACACAGATACGCAGTATTTT. Translation: CASSVAGDHTDTQYF.

This chain links TRBV4-2 with TRBJ2-4; TRBD1 matches at 8 bases. With V trimmed by 4 bases and J by 6 bases, 2 bases remained unmatched. Germline CDR1 and CDR2: LGHNA and YNFKEQ. The CDR3 consists of 13 residues. The CDR3 reads CASSRTGLNIQYF. DNA for the CDR3: TGTGCCAGCAGCCGGACAGGGCTAAACATTCAGTACTTC.